This TCR beta chain was obtained from a study of T cells in Graves' hyperthyroidism and ophthalmopathy. Study-level background: Peripheral blood was taken when the disease was first diagnosed, before any treatment began. Notes on the study in general: Ophthalmopathy stood apart from stable hyperthyroidism in a 13 V-J model.

This clonotype has a count of ten or more. As yet, its antigen is unknown. What was amplified from RNA transcripts were TCR beta CDR3 regions. Using the HTBI primer set, a first-round RT-PCR was run on the TCR CDR3. TCRdb passed the multiplex PCR reads through MiXCR, listing each CDR3 protein once. The sample contains more than 95,000 distinct CDR3 sequences, approximately 50% of which appear only once. Clinical symptoms, serum thyroxine and TRAb, thyroid ultrasound and orbital computed tomography together formed the diagnostic basis. CDR1 and CDR2 from the germline V gene are SEHNR and FQNEAQ (reference sequence). V trimming: 1 base; J trimming: 8 bases; junction bases outside the gene matches: 8. The CDR3 loop spans 16 amino acids.

The receptor comes from a middle-aged man with Graves' hyperthyroidism. The sample comprised blood. The chain combines TRBV7-9 with TRBJ2-1, with 10 positions matching TRBD2. The CDR3 is CASSLVTSGVLDEQFF. CDR3 bases: TGTGCCAGCAGCTTAGTTACTAGCGGGGTTCTGGATGAGCAGTTCTTC.